The T cell receptor (beta chain) under discussion was sequenced for a study of cytomegalovirus exposure and HLA in healthy donors. Nominally healthy donors provided the samples, though records likely missed some immune exposures. The PCR had 60 Vbeta and 13 Jbeta primers. Method: immunoSEQ multiplex PCR; TCRdb's copy keeps in-frame clones and lacks some. The sample lists 140,000 to 150,000 clones; around 78% were seen once. This clone showed up just a few times. This TCR was sampled from a woman between 18 and 29 years old in good health and CMV-seronegative. The sample taken for sequencing was PBMCs.

The CDR3 sequence: CASSLGTSPYNEQFF. CDR3 DNA: TGTGCCAGTAGCCTGGGGACTAGCCCTTACAATGAGCAGTTCTTC. V and J are TRBV19 and TRBJ2-1; TRBD2 aligns across 9 bases. The V segment lost 6 bases and the J segment 4 bases; nucleotides outside the gene matches: 7. Germline loops: CDR1 LNHDA, CDR2 SQIVND (reference sequence). CDR3 length: 15 amino acids.